This is a list of T cell receptor beta chains from one sample in a study of T cell responses to AZD1222 COVID-19 vaccine. This table comes from immunoSEQ multiplex PCR, and its TCRdb copy is limited to in-frame clones, with some not included. The repertoire consists of about 150,000 clones, with 92% occurring once and the leading ten covering about 4%. The starting material was peripheral blood, obtained 28 days after the second AZD1222 dose. The receptors were sampled from an adult who received the AZD1222 COVID-19 vaccine. Both conserved end residues are part of each CDR3. The D gene is left open where the match is weak. The listing skips clone size in some rows; elsewhere it reads once, few, many or a size class.

size	D	V	J	DNA	CDR3
-	-	TRBV7-9	TRBJ2-2	TGTGCCAGCAGCGTAAGGGGGGACACCGGGGAGCTGTTTTTT	CASSVRGDTGELFF
-	-	TRBV7-8	TRBJ1-3	TGTGCCAGCAGCTTAGCAGTAGGTTCTGGAAACACCATATATTTT	CASSLAVGSGNTIYF
few	TRBD1	TRBV5-6	TRBJ2-1	TGTGCCAGCAGCCGATACGACAGGGACAATGAGCAGTTCTTC	CASSRYDRDNEQFF
-	-	TRBV4-1	TRBJ2-7	TGCGCCAGCAGCCCCCCCGGGGCGACCTACGAGCAGTACTTC	CASSPPGATYEQYF
-	-	TRBV27	TRBJ1-4	TGTGCCAGCAGTTTAATTGGTCAAGCAACTAATGAAAAACTGTTTTTT	CASSLIGQATNEKLFF
-	-	TRBV28	TRBJ1-1	TGTGCCAGCAGTTTAATATTGGGGACGGCGAACACTGAAGCTTTCTTT	CASSLILGTANTEAFF
-	-	TRBV7-9	TRBJ1-3	TGTGCCAGCAGCTTAGCCGGGTTGAGAGCTTATGGAAACACCATATATTTT	CASSLAGLRAYGNTIYF
-	-	TRBV29-1	TRBJ1-5	TGCAGCGTTGCGACGGATAGCAATCAGCCCCAGCATTTT	CSVATDSNQPQHF
-	-	TRBV7-3	TRBJ1-5	TGTGCCAGCGCCGAAACCCCCGATCAGCCCCAGCATTTT	CASAETPDQPQHF
-	TRBD2	TRBV6-6	TRBJ2-1	TGTGCCAGTCGTAGCGGGGGCGTAAATGAGCAGTTCTTC	CASRSGGVNEQFF
-	-	TRBV6-5	TRBJ1-2	TGTGCCGAGGGCGATCGCGCCCTAAACTATGGCTACACCTTC	CAEGDRALNYGYTF
-	-	TRBV7-9	TRBJ1-2	TGTGCCAGCAGCTTACAGGAAAAGTATGGCTACACCTTC	CASSLQEKYGYTF
-	-	TRBV25-1	TRBJ1-4	TGTGCCAGCAGTGGGGGACGCGCAAATGAAAAACTGTTTTTT	CASSGGRANEKLFF
-	-	TRBV7-3	TRBJ2-1	TGTGCCAGCAGCTTACAGCGAGGAGGATTCAATGAGCAGTTCTTC	CASSLQRGGFNEQFF
-	TRBD1	TRBV6-2/TRBV6-3	TRBJ2-2	TGTGCCAGCAGTTTAGGGGACAGGGGCCACGGGGAGCTGTTTTTT	CASSLGDRGHGELFF
few	TRBD2	TRBV4-2	TRBJ2-1	TGTGCCAGCAGCCAAGAGACTAGCGATTACAATGAGCAGTTCTTC	CASSQETSDYNEQFF
-	TRBD2	TRBV5-1	TRBJ2-5	TGCGCCAGCAGCTCCGGCGGACTAGCGGGTCAAGAGACCCAGTACTTC	CASSSGGLAGQETQYF
-	-	TRBV19	TRBJ1-2	TGTGCCAGTAGTATCGCTGGTGGGGGCAGCCTTAATGGCTACACCTTC	CASSIAGGGSLNGYTF
-	-	TRBV2	TRBJ1-1	TGTGCCAGCAGCGGGACTTATTACACTGAAGCTTTCTTT	CASSGTYYTEAFF
-	TRBD1	TRBV15	TRBJ2-7	TGTGCCACCAGCAGCCTAGGACAGGATCGGACCTACGAGCAGTACTTC	CATSSLGQDRTYEQYF
-	-	TRBV7-2	TRBJ1-3	TGTGCCAGCAGCGTCCTGGACACCATATATTTT	CASSVLDTIYF
-	-	TRBV5-4	TRBJ1-6	TGTGCCAGCAGCTTGGAGGCAGGAACAAATTCACCCCTCCACTTT	CASSLEAGTNSPLHF
-	TRBD1	TRBV29-1	TRBJ1-2	TGCAGCGTTGAAGGGACAGGGAGTGGTGGCTACACCTTC	CSVEGTGSGGYTF
-	TRBD1	TRBV7-6	TRBJ2-6	TGTGCCAGCAGCCCGAGGGGGCCTGGGGCCAACGTCCTGACTTTC	CASSPRGPGANVLTF
-	TRBD2	TRBV7-9	TRBJ2-5	TGTGCCAGCAGTCCGGGACTAGCGGGGGAGGAGACCCAGTACTTC	CASSPGLAGEETQYF
-	-	TRBV11-2	TRBJ2-5	TGTGCCAGCAGCTTAATTAACCAGGGAGGAGAGACCCAGTACTTC	CASSLINQGGETQYF
-	-	TRBV4-2	TRBJ2-5	TGTGCCAGCAGCCAAGGGGGCGGAGGGGAAGAGACCCAGTACTTC	CASSQGGGGEETQYF
once	-	TRBV10-3	TRBJ1-5	TGTGCCATCAGTGCGGGACTGGGGTGGACGCAGGATAGCAATCAGCCCCAGCATTTT	CAISAGLGWTQDSNQPQHF
-	-	TRBV5-1	TRBJ2-4	TGCGCCAGCAGCTCCCGGGGTCGGGAAAACATTCAGTACTTC	CASSSRGRENIQYF
-	-	TRBV7-9	TRBJ2-1	TGTGCCAGCAGCTTAGCGGGCCCTTCCTACAATGAGCAGTTCTTC	CASSLAGPSYNEQFF
-	-	TRBV18	TRBJ1-1	TGTGCCAGCTCACCTGATCCAGAAGTTGAAGCTTTCTTT	CASSPDPEVEAFF
-	-	TRBV23-1	TRBJ2-1	TGCGCCAGCAGCCCCCCCGGAGGTGGGTCCTACAATGAGCAGTTCTTC	CASSPPGGGSYNEQFF
-	TRBD2	TRBV19	TRBJ2-1	TGTGCCAGTAGTGCCGGCATCGGACTAGCGAGCTCCTACAATGAGCAGTTCTTC	CASSAGIGLASSYNEQFF
-	-	TRBV2	TRBJ2-2	TGTGCCAGCAGTTGGCAGGGAACCGGGGAGCTGTTTTTT	CASSWQGTGELFF
-	-	TRBV3-1/TRBV3-2	TRBJ1-2	TGTGCCAGCAGCCAAGGCCGGGGGGTACACGGTGGCTACACCTTC	CASSQGRGVHGGYTF
-	-	TRBV6-1	TRBJ2-7	TGTGCCAGCAGTGAGCAGGGCAGGGGCTACGAGCAGTACTTC	CASSEQGRGYEQYF
few	TRBD1	TRBV19	TRBJ1-1	TGTGCCAGTAGGAGACAGGGCATGAACACTGAAGCTTTCTTT	CASRRQGMNTEAFF
-	-	TRBV6-5	TRBJ1-1	TGTGCCAGCAGTTACTCAGCGGAAACTGAAGCTTTCTTT	CASSYSAETEAFF
-	TRBD1	TRBV6-1	TRBJ1-2	TGTGCCAGCAGGGAAGGACAGGGAGGATACTATGGCTACACCTTC	CASREGQGGYYGYTF
-	-	TRBV19	TRBJ1-1	TGTGCCAGTACTCTGACAGTGAACACTGAAGCTTTCTTT	CASTLTVNTEAFF
-	-	TRBV7-9	TRBJ1-4	TGTGCCAGCAGCTTAGCATGGACTGCAGAACAGGTTAATGAAAAACTGTTTTTT	CASSLAWTAEQVNEKLFF
medium-sized	TRBD1	TRBV2	TRBJ2-1	TGTGCCAGCAGTTCGAGGGACAGGGGATTAGAGCAGTTCTTC	CASSSRDRGLEQFF
-	-	TRBV12-5	TRBJ1-5	TGTGCTAGTGGCGTCAGGGGAGAGCCCCAGCATTTT	CASGVRGEPQHF
-	-	TRBV10-3	TRBJ2-2	TGTGCCATCAGTGAGTCGAGCGGTGCCGGGGAGCTGTTTTTT	CAISESSGAGELFF
-	-	TRBV10-3	TRBJ2-7	TGTGCCATCAGTGATGGTGAGCAGTACTTC	CAISDGEQYF
-	TRBD1	TRBV19	TRBJ2-7	TGTGCCAGTAGTATCGAAGCGGGACAGGGACTCTACGAGCAGTACTTC	CASSIEAGQGLYEQYF
-	TRBD2	TRBV5-1	TRBJ2-7	TGCGCCAGCAGCTGGACTAGCGGGGGGGTCTACGAGCAGTACTTC	CASSWTSGGVYEQYF
once	-	TRBV4-1	TRBJ2-7	TGCGCCAGCAGCCGTTCGGCCTCCTACGAGCAGTACTTC	CASSRSASYEQYF
-	-	TRBV9	TRBJ1-2	TGTGCCAGCAGCGCGACAGAGAGCTATGGCTACACCTTC	CASSATESYGYTF
-	-	TRBV28	TRBJ2-3	TGTGCCAGCAAAAGGGGTGGGACAGATACGCAGTATTTT	CASKRGGTDTQYF
-	TRBD1	TRBV24-1	TRBJ1-4	TGTGCCACCAGTGATTCCCAGGGGGCTGGAGAAAAACTGTTTTTT	CATSDSQGAGEKLFF
-	-	TRBV9	TRBJ2-6	TGTGCCAGCAGCTTTCCCGGGACGGACGTCTCTGGGGCCAACGTCCTGACTTTC	CASSFPGTDVSGANVLTF
-	-	TRBV5-1	TRBJ2-7	TGCGCCAGCAGCGAAAGGGATCTTATAGTCGAGCAGTACTTC	CASSERDLIVEQYF
-	-	TRBV10-3	TRBJ1-1	TGTGCCATCAGTGACAGGGTAGGCACTGAAGCTTTCTTT	CAISDRVGTEAFF
-	TRBD1	TRBV7-2	TRBJ2-3	TGTGCCAGCAGCTTAACCATGACAGGGAGCACAGATACGCAGTATTTT	CASSLTMTGSTDTQYF
-	-	TRBV5-4	TRBJ2-7	TGTGCCAGCAGTTCCAGGGTACTTCGCGATGAGCAGTACTTC	CASSSRVLRDEQYF
-	-	TRBV7-9	TRBJ2-3	TGTGCCAGCAGCGGGACGGGACCGGAGGTGAATACGCAGTATTTT	CASSGTGPEVNTQYF
-	-	TRBV5-1	TRBJ2-3	TGCGCCAGCAGCCCCCGATCAGGGTCGGGAGATACGCAGTATTTT	CASSPRSGSGDTQYF